The sequence of this T cell receptor (beta chain) was determined in a study of tumor-infiltrating lymphocytes in primary liver carcinoma. Starting material of about 480 ng total RNA yielded TCR beta cDNA via a constant-region primer. Slightly modified ARM-PCR served as the procedure for the TCR beta libraries. These libraries came from three rounds of nested multiplex PCR. The opening two PCR rounds, nine to eleven cycles each, paired TRBV1-TRBV30 forward primers with a C-beta reverse primer. TCRdb passed the multiplex PCR reads through MiXCR, listing each CDR3 protein once. Among more than 40,000 distinct CDR3 sequences listed, less than 75% were seen once. Germline V gene data show CDR1 as KGHSH and CDR2 as LQKENI. CDR3 length: 17 amino acids. V lost 2 bases to trimming and J lost 4 bases, with 17 bases between them. Whole-study findings and limits: Significantly greater top-250-clone fractions characterized tumors relative to blood (p = 0.039).

Each 20-30 mg portion of unsorted bulk tissue served as the source for co-extraction of RNA and DNA. Treatment-naive at the time, the patients had chronic HBV infection. Turning to this clonotype: Its antigen is still unknown.

The source of this sequence is a man in his forties with primary liver carcinoma and hepatitis B virus infection. Sequencing was done on a sample of liver tumor tissue from sampling region 5. Noted subset: tumor region T5, tumor centre. The chain has TRBV18 and TRBJ2-2; D unresolved. In nucleotides, the CDR3 is TGTGCCAGCTCACCAATCGAGGCCGATATGGGCACCGGGGAGCTGTTTTTT. It is translated as CASSPIEADMGTGELFF.